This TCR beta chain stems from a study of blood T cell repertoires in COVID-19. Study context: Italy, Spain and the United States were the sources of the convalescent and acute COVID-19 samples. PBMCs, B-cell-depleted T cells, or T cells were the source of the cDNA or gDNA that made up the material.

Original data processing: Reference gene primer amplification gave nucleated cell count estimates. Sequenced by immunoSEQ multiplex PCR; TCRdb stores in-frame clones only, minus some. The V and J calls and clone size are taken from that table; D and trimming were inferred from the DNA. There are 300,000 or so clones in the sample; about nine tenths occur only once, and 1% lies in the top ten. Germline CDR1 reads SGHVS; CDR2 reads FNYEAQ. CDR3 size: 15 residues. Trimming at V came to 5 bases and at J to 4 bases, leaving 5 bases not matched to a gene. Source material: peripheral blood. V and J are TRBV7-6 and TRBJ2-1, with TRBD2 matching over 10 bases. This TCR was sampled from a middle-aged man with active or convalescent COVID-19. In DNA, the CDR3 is TGTGCCAGCAGCATTGGACTAGCGGAATACAATGAGCAGTTCTTC. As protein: CASSIGLAEYNEQFF.